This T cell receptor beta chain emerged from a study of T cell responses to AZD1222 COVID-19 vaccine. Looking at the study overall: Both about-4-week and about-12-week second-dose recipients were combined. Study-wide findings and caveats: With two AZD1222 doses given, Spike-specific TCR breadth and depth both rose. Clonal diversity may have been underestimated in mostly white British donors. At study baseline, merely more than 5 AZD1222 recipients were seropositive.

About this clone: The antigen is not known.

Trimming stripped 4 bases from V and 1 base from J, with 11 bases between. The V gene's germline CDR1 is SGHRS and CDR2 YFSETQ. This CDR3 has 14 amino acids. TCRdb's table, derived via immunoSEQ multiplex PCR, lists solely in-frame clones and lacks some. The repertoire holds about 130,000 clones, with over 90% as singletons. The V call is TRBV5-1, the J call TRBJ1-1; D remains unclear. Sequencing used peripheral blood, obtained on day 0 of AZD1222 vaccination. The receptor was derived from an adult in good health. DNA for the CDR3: TGCGCCAGCAGCCCCCTCGAAGGGAACACTGAAGCTTTCTTT. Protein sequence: CASSPLEGNTEAFF.